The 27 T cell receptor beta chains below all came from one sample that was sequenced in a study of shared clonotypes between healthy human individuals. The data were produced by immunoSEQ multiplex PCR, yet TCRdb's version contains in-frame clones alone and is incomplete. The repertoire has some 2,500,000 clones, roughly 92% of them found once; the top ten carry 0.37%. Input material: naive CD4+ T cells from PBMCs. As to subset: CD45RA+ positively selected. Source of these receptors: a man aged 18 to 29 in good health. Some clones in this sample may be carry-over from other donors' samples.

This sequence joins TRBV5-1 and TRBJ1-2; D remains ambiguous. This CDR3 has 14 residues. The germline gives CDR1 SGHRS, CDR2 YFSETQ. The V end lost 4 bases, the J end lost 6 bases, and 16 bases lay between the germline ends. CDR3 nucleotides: TGCGCCAGCAGCACAACCCCTGCCTCAGATGGCTACACCTTC. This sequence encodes CASSTTPASDGYTF.

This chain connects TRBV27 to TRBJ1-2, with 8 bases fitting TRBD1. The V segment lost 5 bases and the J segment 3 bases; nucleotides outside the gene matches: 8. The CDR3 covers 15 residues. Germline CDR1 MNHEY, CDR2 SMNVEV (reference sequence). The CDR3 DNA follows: TGTGCCAGCAGTGGCCGGACAGGGCTTCACTATGGCTACACCTTC. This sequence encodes CASSGRTGLHYGYTF.

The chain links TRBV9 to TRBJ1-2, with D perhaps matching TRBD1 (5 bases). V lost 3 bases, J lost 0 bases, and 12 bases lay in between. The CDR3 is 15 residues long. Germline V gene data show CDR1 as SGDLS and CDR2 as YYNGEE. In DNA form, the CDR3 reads TGTGCCAGCAGCGGCCGGGGGAGGGCTAACTATGGCTACACCTTC. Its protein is CASSGRGRANYGYTF.

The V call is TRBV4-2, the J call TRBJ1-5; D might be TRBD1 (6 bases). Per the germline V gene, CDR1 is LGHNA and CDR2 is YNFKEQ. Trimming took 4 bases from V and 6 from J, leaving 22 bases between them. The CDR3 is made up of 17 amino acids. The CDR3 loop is CASSPGGTQGIIQPQHF. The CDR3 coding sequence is TGTGCCAGCAGCCCGGGGGGAACTCAGGGGATTATTCAGCCCCAGCATTTT.

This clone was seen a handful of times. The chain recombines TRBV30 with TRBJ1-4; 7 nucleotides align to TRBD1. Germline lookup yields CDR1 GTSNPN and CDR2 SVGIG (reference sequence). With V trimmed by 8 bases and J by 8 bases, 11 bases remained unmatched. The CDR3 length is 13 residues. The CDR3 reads CARRQGTGEKLFF. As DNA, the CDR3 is TGTGCCCGCAGACAGGGCACTGGCGAAAAACTGTTTTTT.

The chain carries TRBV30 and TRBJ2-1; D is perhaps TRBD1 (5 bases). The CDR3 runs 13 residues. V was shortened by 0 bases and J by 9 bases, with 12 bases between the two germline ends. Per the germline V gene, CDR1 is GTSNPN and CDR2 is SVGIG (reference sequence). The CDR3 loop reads CAWSVFQGSEQFF. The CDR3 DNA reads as TGTGCCTGGAGTGTATTTCAGGGCAGTGAGCAGTTCTTC.

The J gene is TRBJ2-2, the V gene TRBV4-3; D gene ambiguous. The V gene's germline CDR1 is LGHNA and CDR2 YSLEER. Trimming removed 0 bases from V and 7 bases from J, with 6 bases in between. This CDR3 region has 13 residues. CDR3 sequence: CASSQEAGGELFF. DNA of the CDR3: TGCGCCAGCAGCCAAGAGGCCGGCGGGGAGCTGTTTTTT.

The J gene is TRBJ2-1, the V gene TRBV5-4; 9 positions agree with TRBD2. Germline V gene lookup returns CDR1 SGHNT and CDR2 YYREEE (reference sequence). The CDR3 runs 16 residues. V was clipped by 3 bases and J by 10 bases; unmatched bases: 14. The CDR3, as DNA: TGTGCCAGCAGCTACGGACTAGCGCCTAAGACGAGGGAGCAGTTCTTC. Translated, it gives CASSYGLAPKTREQFF.

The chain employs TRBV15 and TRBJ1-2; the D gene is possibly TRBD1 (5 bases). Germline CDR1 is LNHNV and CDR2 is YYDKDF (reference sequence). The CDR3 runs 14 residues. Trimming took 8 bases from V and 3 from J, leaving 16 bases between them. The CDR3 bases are TGTGCCACCTCTTCAGGGATGGGGGACTATGGCTACACCTTC. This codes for CATSSGMGDYGYTF.

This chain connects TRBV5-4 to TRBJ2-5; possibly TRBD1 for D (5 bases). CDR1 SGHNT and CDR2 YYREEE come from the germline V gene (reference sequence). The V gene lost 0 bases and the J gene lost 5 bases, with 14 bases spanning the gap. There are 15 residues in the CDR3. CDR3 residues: CASSLGGPRVETQYF. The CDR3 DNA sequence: TGTGCCAGCAGCTTGGGTGGCCCCAGGGTGGAGACCCAGTACTTC. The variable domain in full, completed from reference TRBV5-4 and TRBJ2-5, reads ETGVTQSPTHLIKTRGQQVTLRCSSQSGHNTVSWYQQALGQGPQFIFQYYREEENGRGNFPPRFSGLQFPNYSSELNVNALELDDSALYLCASSLGGPRVETQYFGPGTRLLVL.

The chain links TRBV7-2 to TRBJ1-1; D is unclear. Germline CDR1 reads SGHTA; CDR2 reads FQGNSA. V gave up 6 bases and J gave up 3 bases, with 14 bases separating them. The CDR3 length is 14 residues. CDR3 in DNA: TGTGCCAGCAGACCTGGGCCCATATACACTGAAGCTTTCTTT. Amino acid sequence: CASRPGPIYTEAFF.

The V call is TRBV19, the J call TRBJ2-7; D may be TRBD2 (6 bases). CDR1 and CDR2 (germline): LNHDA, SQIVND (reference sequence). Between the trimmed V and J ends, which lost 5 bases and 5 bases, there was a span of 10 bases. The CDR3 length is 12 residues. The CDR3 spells CASSPGGDEQYF. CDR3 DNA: TGTGCCAGTAGTCCCGGAGGGGACGAGCAGTACTTC.

The DNA for the CDR3 is TGTGCCAGCAGCTTAAGAGGGGGGCAGCAGATCCGCGCCGGGGAGCTGTTTTTT. It yields the protein CASSLRGGQQIRAGELFF. The chain is built from TRBV7-6 and TRBJ2-2, with D tentatively TRBD1 or TRBD2 (6 bases each). This CDR3 spans 18 amino acids. The V and J ends lost 2 bases and 6 bases respectively, with 22 bases between them. Looked up from germline, CDR1 is SGHVS and CDR2 is FNYEAQ.

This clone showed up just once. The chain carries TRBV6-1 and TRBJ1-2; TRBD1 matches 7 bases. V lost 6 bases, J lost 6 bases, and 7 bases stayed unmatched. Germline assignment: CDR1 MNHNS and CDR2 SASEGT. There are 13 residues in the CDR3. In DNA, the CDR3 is TGTGCCAGCAGGGTAGGCCAGGGGGATGGCTACACCTTC. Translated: CASRVGQGDGYTF.

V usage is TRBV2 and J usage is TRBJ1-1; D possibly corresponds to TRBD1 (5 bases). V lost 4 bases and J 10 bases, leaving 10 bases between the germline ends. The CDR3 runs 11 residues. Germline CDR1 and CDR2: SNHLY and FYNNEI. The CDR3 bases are TGTGCCAGCAGTGGCGGGGGTCGAGCTTTCTTT. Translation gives CASSGGGRAFF.

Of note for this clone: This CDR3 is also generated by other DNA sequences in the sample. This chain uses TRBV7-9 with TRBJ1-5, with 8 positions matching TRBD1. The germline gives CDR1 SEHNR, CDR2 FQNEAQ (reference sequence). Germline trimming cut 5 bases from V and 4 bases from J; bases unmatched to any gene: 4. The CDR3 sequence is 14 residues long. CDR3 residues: CASSPGTGNQPQHF. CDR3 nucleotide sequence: TGTGCCAGCAGCCCGGGGACAGGTAATCAGCCCCAGCATTTT.

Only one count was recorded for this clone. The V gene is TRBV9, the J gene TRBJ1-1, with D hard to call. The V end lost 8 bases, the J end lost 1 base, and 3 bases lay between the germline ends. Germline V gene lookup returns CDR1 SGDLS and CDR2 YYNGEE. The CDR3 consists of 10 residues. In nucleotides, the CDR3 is TGTGCCAGTCCGAACACTGAAGCTTTCTTT. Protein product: CASPNTEAFF.

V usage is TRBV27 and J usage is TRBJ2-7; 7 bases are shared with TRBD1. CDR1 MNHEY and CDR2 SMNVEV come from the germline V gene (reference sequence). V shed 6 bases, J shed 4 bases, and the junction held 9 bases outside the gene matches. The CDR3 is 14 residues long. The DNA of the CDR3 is TGTGCCAGCAGCCGCCGGGACAGAACATACGAGCAGTACTTC. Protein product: CASSRRDRTYEQYF.

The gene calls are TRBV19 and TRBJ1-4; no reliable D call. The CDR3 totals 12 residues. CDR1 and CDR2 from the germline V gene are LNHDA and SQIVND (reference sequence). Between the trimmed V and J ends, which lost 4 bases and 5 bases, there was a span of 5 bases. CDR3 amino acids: CASSRGNEKLFF. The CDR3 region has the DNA TGTGCCAGTAGTAGGGGAAATGAAAAACTGTTTTTT.

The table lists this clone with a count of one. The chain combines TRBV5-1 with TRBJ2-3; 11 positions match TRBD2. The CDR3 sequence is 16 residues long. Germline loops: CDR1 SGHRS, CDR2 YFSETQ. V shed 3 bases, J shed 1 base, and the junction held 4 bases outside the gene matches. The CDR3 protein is CASSSAGLAGTDTQYF. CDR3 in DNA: TGCGCCAGCAGCTCAGCGGGACTAGCGGGCACAGATACGCAGTATTTT.

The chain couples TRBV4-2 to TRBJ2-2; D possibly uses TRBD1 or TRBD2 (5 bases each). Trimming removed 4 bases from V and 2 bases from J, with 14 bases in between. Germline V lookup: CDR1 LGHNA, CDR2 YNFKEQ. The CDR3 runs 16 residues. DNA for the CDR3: TGTGCCAGCAGCCCACACCGGGACGACAACACCGGGGAGCTGTTTTTT. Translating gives CASSPHRDDNTGELFF.

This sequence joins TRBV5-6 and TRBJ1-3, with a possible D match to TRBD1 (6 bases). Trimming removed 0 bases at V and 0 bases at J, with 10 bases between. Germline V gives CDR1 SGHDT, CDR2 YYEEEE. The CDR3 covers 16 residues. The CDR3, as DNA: TGTGCCAGCAGCTTGGGGGGGCAGCACTCTGGAAACACCATATATTTT. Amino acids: CASSLGGQHSGNTIYF.

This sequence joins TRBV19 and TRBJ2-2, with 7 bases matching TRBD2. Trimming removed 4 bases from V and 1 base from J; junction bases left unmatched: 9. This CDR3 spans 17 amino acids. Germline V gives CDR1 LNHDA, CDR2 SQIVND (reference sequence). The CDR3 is CASSKRAASGNTGELFF. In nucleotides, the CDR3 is TGTGCCAGTAGTAAGAGGGCGGCTAGCGGGAACACCGGGGAGCTGTTTTTT.

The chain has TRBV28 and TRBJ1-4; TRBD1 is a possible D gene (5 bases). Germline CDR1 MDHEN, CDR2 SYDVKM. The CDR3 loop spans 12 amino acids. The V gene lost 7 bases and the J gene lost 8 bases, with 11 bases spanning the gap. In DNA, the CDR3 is TGTGCCAGCAAGCCAGGGACGGAAAAACTGTTTTTT. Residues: CASKPGTEKLFF.

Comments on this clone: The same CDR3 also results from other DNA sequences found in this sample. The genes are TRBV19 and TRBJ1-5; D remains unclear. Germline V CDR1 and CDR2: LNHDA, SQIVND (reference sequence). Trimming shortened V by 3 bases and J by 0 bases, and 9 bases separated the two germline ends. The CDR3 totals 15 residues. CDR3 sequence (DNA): TGTGCCAGTAGTATCGGGCAGACTAGCAATCAGCCCCAGCATTTT. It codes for CASSIGQTSNQPQHF. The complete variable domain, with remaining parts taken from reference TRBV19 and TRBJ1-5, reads DGGITQSPKYLFRKEGQNVTLSCEQNLNHDAMYWYRQDPGQGLRLIYYSQIVNDFQKGDIAEGYSVSREKKESFPLTVTSAQKNPTAFYLCASSIGQTSNQPQHFGDGTRLSIL.

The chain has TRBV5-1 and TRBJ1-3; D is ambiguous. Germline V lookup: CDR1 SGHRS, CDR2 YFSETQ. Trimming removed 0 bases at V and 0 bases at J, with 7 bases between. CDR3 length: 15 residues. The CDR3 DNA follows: TGCGCCAGCAGCTTGGAATGGGGCTCTGGAAACACCATATATTTT. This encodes CASSLEWGSGNTIYF.

CDR3 nucleotide sequence: TGTGCCAGCAGTGAGGGGTCTTGGGGGTGGCCCCAGCATTTT. Translation gives CASSEGSWGWPQHF. This chain connects TRBV6-1 to TRBJ1-5; perhaps TRBD1 as D (5 bases). Germline V gene lookup returns CDR1 MNHNS and CDR2 SASEGT. V was pared by 3 bases and J by 9 bases, with 15 bases between. This CDR3 region has 14 residues.